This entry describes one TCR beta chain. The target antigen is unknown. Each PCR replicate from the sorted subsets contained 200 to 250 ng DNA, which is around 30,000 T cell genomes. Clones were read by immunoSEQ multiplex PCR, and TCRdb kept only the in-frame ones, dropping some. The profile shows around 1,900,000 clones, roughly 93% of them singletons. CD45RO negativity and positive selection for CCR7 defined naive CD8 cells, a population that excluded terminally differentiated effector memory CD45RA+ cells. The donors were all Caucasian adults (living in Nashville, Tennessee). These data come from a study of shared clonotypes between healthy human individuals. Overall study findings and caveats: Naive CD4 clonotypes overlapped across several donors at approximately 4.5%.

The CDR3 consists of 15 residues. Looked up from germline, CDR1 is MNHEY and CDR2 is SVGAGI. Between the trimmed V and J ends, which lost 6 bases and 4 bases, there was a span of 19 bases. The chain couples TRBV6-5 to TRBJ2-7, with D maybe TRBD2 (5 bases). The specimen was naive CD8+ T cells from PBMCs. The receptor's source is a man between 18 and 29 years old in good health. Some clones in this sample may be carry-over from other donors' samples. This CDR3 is CASSLTSGRQYEQYF. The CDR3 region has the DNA TGTGCCAGCAGCCTAACGAGCGGCCGGCAGTACGAGCAGTACTTC.